This entry lists 14 T cell receptor beta chains sequenced from one sample in a study of T cells in Graves' hyperthyroidism and ophthalmopathy. Regions amplified from RNA transcripts were the TCR beta CDR3 regions. The HTBI primer set drove a first-round RT-PCR of the TCR CDR3. TCRdb independently ran MiXCR on the multiplex PCR reads; one entry per CDR3 protein. Among about 290,000 distinct CDR3 sequences listed, roughly 14% were seen once. The sequencing input was blood. The origin of the receptors is a woman aged 25-40 years with Graves' hyperthyroidism that later progressed to Graves' ophthalmopathy.

Turning to this clonotype: This may stem from a read error, because a much larger clone lies one nucleotide away. The chain is built from TRBV19 and TRBJ2-7; TRBD1 aligns across 9 bases. J was trimmed by 3 bases and V by 8 bases; bases with no gene match: 11. The CDR3 is 15 residues long. CDR1 LNHDA and CDR2 SQIVND come from the germline V gene (reference sequence). The chain's CDR3 is CASGEAGTGRYEQYF. Written as DNA, the CDR3 is TGTGCCAGTGGTGAAGCCGGGACAGGGCGCTACGAGCAGTACTTC.

The V and J genes are TRBV19 and TRBJ1-2; D gene unclear. This CDR3 region has 12 residues. Germline CDR1 reads LNHDA; CDR2 reads SQIVND (reference sequence). V was shortened by 0 bases and J by 11 bases, with 10 bases between the two germline ends. In nucleotides, the CDR3 is TGTGCCAGTAGTATAGATCGTTTGGTTTACACCTTC. Amino acid sequence: CASSIDRLVYTF.

This clonotype has ten or more counts. The genes are TRBV18 and TRBJ2-5; D is unclear. CDR3 length equals 14 residues. The V end was cut by 2 bases, the J end by 4 bases, with 11 bases between. Germline assignment: CDR1 KGHSH and CDR2 LQKENI. Here the CDR3 DNA reads TGTGCCAGCTCACCAAGGGATAGGGCAGAGACCCAGTACTTC. It codes for CASSPRDRAETQYF.

The V gene is TRBV29-1, the J gene TRBJ2-1; 12 bases align to TRBD2. This CDR3 region has 17 residues. The V and J ends lost 7 bases and 8 bases, in that order; junction bases with no gene match: 18. In germline, CDR1 is SQVTM, CDR2 ANQGSEA. In DNA form, the CDR3 reads TGCAGCGCTCTACCCTTCCTGACTAGCGGGAGTTGGGATGAGCAGTTCTTC. It is translated as CSALPFLTSGSWDEQFF.

The chain recombines TRBV7-3 with TRBJ1-2; D gene unclear. The CDR3 loop spans 14 amino acids. From germline, CDR1 is SGHTA and CDR2 FQGTGA. V lost 2 bases and J 3 bases, leaving 10 bases between the germline ends. CDR3 in DNA: TGTGCCAGCAGCTTATACCGCGGTGACTATGGCTACACCTTC. It is translated as CASSLYRGDYGYTF.

At least ten counts were recorded for this clonotype. J is TRBJ2-3 and V is TRBV27; TRBD2 matches at 10 bases. Germline CDR1 reads MNHEY; CDR2 reads SMNVEV (reference sequence). The CDR3 spans 17 residues. Germline trimming cut 5 bases from V and 4 bases from J; bases unmatched to any gene: 12. CDR3 nucleotides: TGTGCCAGCAGTCTAACGTATAGCGGGAGGAAGGCAGATACGCAGTATTTT. Its translation is CASSLTYSGRKADTQYF.

This clonotype was counted only a few times. The chain links TRBV7-9 to TRBJ1-6, with TRBD1 as a possible D gene (5 bases). The CDR3 is 14 amino acids. Germline V gene data show CDR1 as SEHNR and CDR2 as FQNEAQ (reference sequence). V lost 4 bases and J lost 4, with 8 bases in between. CDR3 nucleotide sequence: TGTGCCAGCAGCTCGGACACTTATAATTCACCCCTCCACTTT. It specifies CASSSDTYNSPLHF.

This clonotype was seen ten or more times. This sequence joins TRBV10-3 and TRBJ2-3; no firm D call. The CDR3 covers 16 residues. Germline V lookup: CDR1 ENHRY, CDR2 SYGVKD. The V end was cut by 0 bases, the J end by 0 bases, with 10 bases between. The CDR3: CAISESARASTDTQYF. The CDR3 region has the DNA TGTGCCATCAGTGAGTCAGCTAGGGCTAGCACAGATACGCAGTATTTT.

This clonotype was seen many times. The chain employs TRBV5-1 and TRBJ2-3, with TRBD1 matching over 8 bases. This CDR3 is built from 15 residues. V trimming: 4 bases; J trimming: 2 bases; junction bases outside the gene matches: 6. Per germline, CDR1 SGHRS and CDR2 YFSETQ. The chain's CDR3 is CASSPTGADTDTQYF. In nucleotides, the CDR3 is TGCGCCAGCAGCCCGACAGGGGCGGACACAGATACGCAGTATTTT.

This clonotype was counted ten times or more. The V and J genes are TRBV12-3 or TRBV12-4 and TRBJ2-7; TRBD1 matches 7 bases. The CDR3 spans 15 residues. V lost 6 bases to trimming and J lost 2 bases; unmatched junction nucleotides: 10. This CDR3 reads CASSLDRVGTYEQYF. The CDR3 bases are TGTGCCAGCAGCCTTGACAGGGTTGGGACCTACGAGCAGTACTTC.

In regard to this clonotype: A single base separates this from a much larger clone, so it may be a read error. The V call is TRBV6-1, the J call TRBJ2-3; 11 nucleotides line up with TRBD2. Looked up from germline, CDR1 is MNHNS and CDR2 is SASEGT. CDR3 size: 16 residues. Here the CDR3 DNA reads TGTGCCAGCAGCCGTCTAGCGGGAGGAGCCACAGATGCGCAGTATTTT. Its translation: CASSRLAGGATDAQYF.

Remarks on this clonotype: A much larger clone differs from this one at a single base, so this may be a read error. The chain employs TRBV20-1 and TRBJ2-7; 7 bases fit TRBD2. The last part of the DNA fits TRBJ2-1 better; the J call may be wrong. The CDR3 totals 14 residues. The V gene's germline CDR1 is DFQATT and CDR2 SNEGSKA (reference sequence). Here the CDR3 DNA reads TGCAGTGCCCCGGCGGGGCGGGAGATAGACGAGCAGTTCTTC. This sequence encodes CSAPAGREIDEQFF.

As to this clonotype: This could be a read error, since a much larger clone is one nucleotide away. The gene calls are TRBV7-8 and TRBJ2-3; the D gene is possibly TRBD2 (5 bases). CDR3 length: 16 residues. The germline V gene has CDR1 SGHVS and CDR2 FQNEAQ. V lost 3 bases and J lost 3, with 16 bases in between. The CDR3 region has the DNA TGTGCCAGCAGCTTGCGGGTGACGCCTCTGACAGATACGCAGTATTTT. It specifies CASSLRVTPLTDTQYF.

This clonotype was observed many times. V is TRBV16 and J is TRBJ2-7, with D unclear. The V gene's germline CDR1 is KGHSY and CDR2 FQNENV. This CDR3 has 12 amino acids. V lost 5 bases and J 4 bases, leaving 9 bases between the germline ends. The CDR3 DNA sequence: TGTGCCAGCAGCAAAACAAATTACGAGCAGTACTTC. Amino acids: CASSKTNYEQYF.